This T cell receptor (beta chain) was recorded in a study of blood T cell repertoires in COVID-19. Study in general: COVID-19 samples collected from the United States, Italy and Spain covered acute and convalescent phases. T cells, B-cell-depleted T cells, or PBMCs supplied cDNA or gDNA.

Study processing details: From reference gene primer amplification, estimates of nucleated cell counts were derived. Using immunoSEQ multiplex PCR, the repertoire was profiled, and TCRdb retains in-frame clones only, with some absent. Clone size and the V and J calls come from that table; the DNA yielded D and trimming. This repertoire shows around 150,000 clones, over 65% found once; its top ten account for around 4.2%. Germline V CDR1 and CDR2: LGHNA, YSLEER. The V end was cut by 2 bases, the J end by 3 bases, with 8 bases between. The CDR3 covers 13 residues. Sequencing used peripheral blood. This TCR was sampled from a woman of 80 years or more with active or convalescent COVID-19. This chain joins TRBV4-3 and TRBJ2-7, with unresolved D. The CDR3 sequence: CASSQNLIYEQYF. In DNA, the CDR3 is TGCGCCAGCAGCCAAAACTTAATCTACGAGCAGTACTTC.